This T cell receptor beta chain was recorded in a study of blood T cell repertoires in COVID-19 (dated by TCRdb to 2018 to 2021). In the study overall: Samples covering the acute and convalescent phases of COVID-19 were provided by collaborators in the United States, Italy and Spain. The prospective study material was composed of cDNA or gDNA derived from T cells, B-cell-depleted T cells, or PBMCs. Subjects who had been exposed to COVID-19, were actively infected with it, or had recovered from it provided the deeply sampled blood TCRbeta repertoires that made up the dataset. A freely available public database, intended as a resource for researchers studying the immune response to SARS-CoV-2, is where the repertoires were released. Samples came from the ongoing ImmuneRACE study (first 160 participants) plus 1,254 subjects from 6 global collaborators. The sample metadata nearly always contained a de-identified subject ID, COVID-19 status, age in years and sex. Where HLA class I and class II types were available, the types were taken from metadata supplied by the sample provider, not from assay-based typing. Beyond this particular receptor, the publication reports: Clinical and demographic metadata were provided uncurated, with the amount varying by source and participant.

From the cysteine up to the phenylalanine, the CDR3 has a length of 18 residues. Only the CDR3 region is kept as DNA, spanning 54 bases read in frame from base 1. CDR1 and CDR2 are read off the germline V gene (reference sequence) as SEHNR and FQNEAQ. Ends trimmed: V by 3 bases, J by 0 bases; bases unmatched to a gene: 10. TCRbeta CDR3 regions were amplified from genomic DNA using the immunoSEQ Assay, a bias-controlled multiplex PCR. In the paper's pipeline: Nucleated cell counts per sample were estimated from amplification of reference gene primers within the assay. Sequence reads were collapsed and filtered to measure the absolute abundance of every unique TCRbeta CDR3 rearrangement. For each sample, productive Simpson clonality was calculated as the square root of Simpson's diversity index over productive rearrangements. TCRdb took over this immuneACCESS table, retaining in-frame rearrangements with V and J assigned. Such tables are incomplete; in checked studies, under half of the missing clones stem from an unresolved V gene, and the remainder is unexplained. Clone size and V and J calls were adopted from that table, with D and trimming inferred from the DNA. The sample table lists roughly 110,000 clones, around four fifths of them with a count of one. Roughly 4.3% of the sample rests with the top ten.

Collaborating institutions collected whole blood in K2EDTA tubes following their own protocols. For TCRbeta analysis, collaborators shipped samples in one of three forms: frozen whole blood, isolated PBMCs, or DNA extracted from either of those sample types. Concerning this clone: Which antigen it targets is not known. Base qualities are not at hand, and no much larger clone is one base apart.

The origin of this receptor is a man in his sixties or seventies with acute or convalescent COVID-19. Material: peripheral blood. The chain was built from TRBV7-9 and TRBJ2-1, with TRBD2 identical over 8 junction bases. The nucleotides are TGTGCCAGCAGCTTTAGCAGGCGGGGGGCCTCCTCCTACAATGAGCAGTTCTTC. This is translated as CASSFSRRGASSYNEQFF.